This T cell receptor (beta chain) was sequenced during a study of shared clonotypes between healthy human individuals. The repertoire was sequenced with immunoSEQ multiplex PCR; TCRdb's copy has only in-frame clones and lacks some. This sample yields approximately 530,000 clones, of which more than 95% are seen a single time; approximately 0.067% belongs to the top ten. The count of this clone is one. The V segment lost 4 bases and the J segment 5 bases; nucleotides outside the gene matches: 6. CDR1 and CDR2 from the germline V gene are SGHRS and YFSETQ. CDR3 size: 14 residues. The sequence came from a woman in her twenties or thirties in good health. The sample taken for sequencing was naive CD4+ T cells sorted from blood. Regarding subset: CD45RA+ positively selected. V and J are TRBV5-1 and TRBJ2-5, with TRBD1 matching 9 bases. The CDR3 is CASSRDRVGETQYF. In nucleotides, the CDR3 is TGCGCCAGCAGCCGGGACAGGGTAGGGGAGACCCAGTACTTC.